Listed below are T cell receptor beta chains from one sample, sequenced in a study of blood T cell repertoires in COVID-19. Assay: immunoSEQ multiplex PCR; the TCRdb copy retains only in-frame clones and omits some. The data contain 220,000 or so clones, around four fifths of them singletons. Sample: peripheral blood. The receptors were gathered from a woman aged 60-75 years who had recovered from COVID-19. The CDR3 runs from the conserved cysteine through the conserved F or W. Fields, in order: clone size, J gene, D gene, V gene, CDR3 protein, CDR3 DNA. The D gene is left open where the match is weak. Only some rows state a clone size, as once, few, many or a class for expanded clones.

clone_size: few
j_call: TRBJ2-7
d_call: -
v_call: TRBV4-1
cdr3_aa: CASSQGVGNRAYEQYF
cdr3_nt: TGCGCCAGCAGCCAAGGAGTCGGAAACAGAGCCTACGAGCAGTACTTC

clone_size: -
j_call: TRBJ2-7
d_call: TRBD1
v_call: TRBV5-1
cdr3_aa: CASSKGTGGSYEQYF
cdr3_nt: TGCGCCAGCAGCAAGGGGACAGGGGGCTCCTACGAGCAGTACTTC

clone_size: -
j_call: TRBJ2-2
d_call: TRBD2
v_call: TRBV7-3
cdr3_aa: CASSSGLAGVSSGELFF
cdr3_nt: TGTGCCAGCAGCTCCGGACTAGCGGGGGTATCATCCGGGGAGCTGTTTTTT

clone_size: once
j_call: TRBJ2-7
d_call: -
v_call: TRBV7-2
cdr3_aa: CASSLAGLDYEQYF
cdr3_nt: TGTGCCAGCAGCCTCGCGGGCCTCGACTACGAGCAGTACTTC

clone_size: once
j_call: TRBJ1-2
d_call: TRBD1
v_call: TRBV9
cdr3_aa: CASSVRIPGQLYGYTF
cdr3_nt: TGTGCCAGCAGCGTACGAATCCCGGGACAGCTCTATGGCTACACCTTC

clone_size: few
j_call: TRBJ2-2
d_call: TRBD2
v_call: TRBV6-6
cdr3_aa: CASHPGGLNTGELFF
cdr3_nt: TGTGCCAGCCACCCGGGGGGGCTGAACACCGGGGAGCTGTTTTTT

clone_size: -
j_call: TRBJ1-2
d_call: -
v_call: TRBV24-1
cdr3_aa: CATSDSTTGGGYTF
cdr3_nt: TGTGCCACCAGTGATTCGACAACGGGGGGTGGCTACACCTTC

clone_size: -
j_call: TRBJ1-5
d_call: -
v_call: TRBV9
cdr3_aa: CASSRGYSNQPQHF
cdr3_nt: TGTGCCAGCAGCAGGGGATATAGCAATCAGCCCCAGCATTTT

clone_size: once
j_call: TRBJ1-5
d_call: -
v_call: TRBV19
cdr3_aa: CASMESDSNQPQHF
cdr3_nt: TGTGCCAGTATGGAGAGTGATAGCAATCAGCCCCAGCATTTT

clone_size: -
j_call: TRBJ1-5
d_call: TRBD1
v_call: TRBV5-5
cdr3_aa: CASSSTDRGSNQPQHF
cdr3_nt: TGTGCCAGCAGCTCGACCGACAGGGGAAGCAATCAGCCCCAGCATTTT

clone_size: -
j_call: TRBJ1-4
d_call: TRBD1
v_call: TRBV7-8
cdr3_aa: CASGRGRGLFF
cdr3_nt: TGTGCCAGCGGAAGGGGGCGCGGGCTGTTTTTT

clone_size: -
j_call: TRBJ2-1
d_call: TRBD2
v_call: TRBV13
cdr3_aa: CASSAWVAGLNEQFF
cdr3_nt: TGTGCCAGTTCGGCGTGGGTAGCGGGGTTGAATGAGCAGTTCTTC

clone_size: -
j_call: TRBJ2-7
d_call: -
v_call: TRBV7-9
cdr3_aa: CASSLSPYEQYF
cdr3_nt: TGTGCCAGCAGCCTTAGTCCATACGAGCAGTACTTC

clone_size: once
j_call: TRBJ1-5
d_call: TRBD1
v_call: TRBV3-1/TRBV3-2
cdr3_aa: CASSQDRGRNQPQHF
cdr3_nt: TGTGCCAGCAGCCAAGACAGGGGGAGGAATCAGCCCCAGCATTTT

clone_size: -
j_call: TRBJ2-3
d_call: TRBD2
v_call: TRBV4-3
cdr3_aa: CASSLDSSRTSGGLRGDTQYF
cdr3_nt: TGCGCCAGCAGCCTCGATTCGAGCAGGACTAGCGGGGGGTTAAGGGGAGATACGCAGTATTTT

clone_size: few
j_call: TRBJ2-1
d_call: -
v_call: TRBV9
cdr3_aa: CASSFIAETPYNEQFF
cdr3_nt: TGTGCCAGCAGCTTTATAGCCGAAACCCCATACAATGAGCAGTTCTTC

clone_size: -
j_call: TRBJ2-1
d_call: TRBD2
v_call: TRBV27
cdr3_aa: CASSTLAGGTYNEQFF
cdr3_nt: TGTGCCAGCAGTACATTAGCGGGGGGCACCTACAATGAGCAGTTCTTC

clone_size: -
j_call: TRBJ2-6
d_call: -
v_call: TRBV7-8
cdr3_aa: CASTLLAKGFGANVLTF
cdr3_nt: TGTGCCAGCACCCTCTTAGCGAAGGGTTTCGGGGCCAACGTCCTGACTTTC

clone_size: -
j_call: TRBJ1-5
d_call: TRBD1
v_call: TRBV6-5
cdr3_aa: CASSRDRDQPQHF
cdr3_nt: TGTGCCAGCAGTCGAGACAGGGATCAGCCCCAGCATTTT

clone_size: -
j_call: TRBJ2-4
d_call: TRBD2
v_call: TRBV27
cdr3_aa: CASSLGGDIQYF
cdr3_nt: TGTGCCAGCAGTTTGGGAGGGGACATTCAGTACTTC

clone_size: -
j_call: TRBJ2-7
d_call: TRBD1
v_call: TRBV6-5
cdr3_aa: CASRDRVNEQYF
cdr3_nt: TGTGCCAGCAGGGACAGGGTGAACGAGCAGTACTTC

clone_size: once
j_call: TRBJ2-3
d_call: -
v_call: TRBV3-1/TRBV3-2
cdr3_aa: CASSQLGRDTDTQYF
cdr3_nt: TGTGCCAGCAGCCAGCTGGGCAGGGACACAGATACGCAGTATTTT

clone_size: -
j_call: TRBJ2-5
d_call: TRBD2
v_call: TRBV6-2/TRBV6-3
cdr3_aa: CASSSTERGIETQYF
cdr3_nt: TGTGCCAGCAGTTCCACCGAGCGGGGGATAGAGACCCAGTACTTC

clone_size: -
j_call: TRBJ2-3
d_call: TRBD2
v_call: TRBV7-8
cdr3_aa: CASSTGTSGSTDTQYF
cdr3_nt: TGTGCCAGCAGCACAGGGACTAGCGGCAGCACAGATACGCAGTATTTT

clone_size: -
j_call: TRBJ2-3
d_call: -
v_call: TRBV6-5
cdr3_aa: CASSYRIKQLDTQYF
cdr3_nt: TGTGCCAGCAGTTACCGAATTAAACAGCTCGATACGCAGTATTTT

clone_size: -
j_call: TRBJ2-5
d_call: TRBD2
v_call: TRBV5-7
cdr3_aa: CASSLGGVAGGRETQYF
cdr3_nt: TGTGCCAGCAGCTTGGGTGGTGTGGCGGGGGGCCGAGAGACCCAGTACTTC

clone_size: -
j_call: TRBJ1-1
d_call: TRBD1
v_call: TRBV5-1
cdr3_aa: CASTEGGMDTEAFF
cdr3_nt: TGCGCCAGCACAGAAGGGGGCATGGACACTGAAGCTTTCTTT

clone_size: once
j_call: TRBJ1-6
d_call: -
v_call: TRBV15
cdr3_aa: CATSLENNSPLHF
cdr3_nt: TGTGCCACCAGCCTAGAAAATAATTCACCCCTCCACTTT

clone_size: -
j_call: TRBJ2-7
d_call: -
v_call: TRBV18
cdr3_aa: CASSLEAGHYEQYF
cdr3_nt: TGTGCCAGCTCACTGGAAGCTGGACACTACGAGCAGTACTTC

clone_size: once
j_call: TRBJ1-2
d_call: -
v_call: TRBV7-2
cdr3_aa: CASSPDGIANGYTF
cdr3_nt: TGTGCCAGCAGCCCCGACGGGATAGCCAATGGCTACACCTTC

clone_size: -
j_call: TRBJ2-7
d_call: TRBD1
v_call: TRBV4-3
cdr3_aa: CASSPGQGAYEQYF
cdr3_nt: TGCGCCAGCAGCCCCGGACAGGGGGCGTACGAGCAGTACTTC

clone_size: -
j_call: TRBJ1-4
d_call: -
v_call: TRBV4-3
cdr3_aa: CASSQLATGENEKLFF
cdr3_nt: TGCGCCAGCAGCCAACTCGCAACAGGAGAGAATGAAAAACTGTTTTTT

clone_size: -
j_call: TRBJ2-1
d_call: TRBD2
v_call: TRBV4-2
cdr3_aa: CASSPLAGETYNEQFF
cdr3_nt: TGTGCCAGCAGCCCGTTAGCGGGGGAGACCTACAATGAGCAGTTCTTC

clone_size: -
j_call: TRBJ1-1
d_call: -
v_call: TRBV30
cdr3_aa: CAWSSGQGKTEAFF
cdr3_nt: TGTGCCTGGAGTTCCGGGCAGGGGAAAACTGAAGCTTTCTTT

clone_size: -
j_call: TRBJ2-7
d_call: -
v_call: TRBV7-8
cdr3_aa: CASSLSAQSYEQYF
cdr3_nt: TGTGCCAGCAGCTTAAGCGCTCAGTCTTACGAGCAGTACTTC

clone_size: -
j_call: TRBJ2-1
d_call: TRBD2
v_call: TRBV27
cdr3_aa: CASSRLTSPDYNEQFF
cdr3_nt: TGTGCCAGCAGTAGATTGACTAGCCCCGACTACAATGAGCAGTTCTTC

clone_size: once
j_call: TRBJ1-1
d_call: -
v_call: TRBV7-9
cdr3_aa: CASSLEMRGPRAFF
cdr3_nt: TGTGCCAGCAGCTTAGAGATGCGGGGCCCGCGGGCTTTCTTT

clone_size: once
j_call: TRBJ2-3
d_call: TRBD2
v_call: TRBV6-2/TRBV6-3
cdr3_aa: CASSSLKLAPSTDTQYF
cdr3_nt: TGTGCCAGCAGTTCCCTTAAACTAGCGCCTAGCACAGATACGCAGTATTTT

clone_size: few
j_call: TRBJ1-5
d_call: -
v_call: TRBV10-3
cdr3_aa: CAISEEVRQPQHF
cdr3_nt: TGTGCCATCAGTGAGGAGGTCCGTCAGCCCCAGCATTTT

clone_size: -
j_call: TRBJ1-4
d_call: -
v_call: TRBV30
cdr3_aa: CAWNRGEKLFF
cdr3_nt: TGTGCCTGGAATAGGGGGGAAAAACTGTTTTTT

clone_size: -
j_call: TRBJ2-1
d_call: TRBD2
v_call: TRBV3-1/TRBV3-2
cdr3_aa: CASSQDSGTYNEQFF
cdr3_nt: TGTGCCAGCAGCCAAGATAGCGGGACTTACAATGAGCAGTTCTTC

clone_size: many
j_call: TRBJ1-2
d_call: TRBD1
v_call: TRBV30
cdr3_aa: CAWSIPGTGTPSYGYTF
cdr3_nt: TGTGCCTGGAGTATTCCCGGGACAGGGACCCCTTCCTATGGCTACACCTTC

clone_size: few
j_call: TRBJ2-7
d_call: -
v_call: TRBV4-1
cdr3_aa: CASSQGREQYF
cdr3_nt: TGCGCCAGCAGCCAGGGGCGGGAGCAGTACTTC

clone_size: -
j_call: TRBJ1-2
d_call: TRBD1
v_call: TRBV19
cdr3_aa: CASTVGQGAPGYTF
cdr3_nt: TGTGCCAGTACCGTCGGACAGGGGGCGCCTGGCTACACCTTC

clone_size: -
j_call: TRBJ2-5
d_call: -
v_call: TRBV5-1
cdr3_aa: CASSLGTSGGTQYF
cdr3_nt: TGCGCCAGCAGCTTGGGGACTTCAGGTGGGACCCAGTACTTC

clone_size: -
j_call: TRBJ1-4
d_call: -
v_call: TRBV9
cdr3_aa: CASSVGGQWNEKLFF
cdr3_nt: TGTGCCAGCAGCGTAGGTGGACAGTGGAATGAAAAACTGTTTTTT

clone_size: -
j_call: TRBJ1-5
d_call: -
v_call: TRBV20-1
cdr3_aa: CSASETGPMHF
cdr3_nt: TGCAGTGCTAGTGAGACAGGCCCTATGCATTTT

clone_size: -
j_call: TRBJ2-3
d_call: TRBD2
v_call: TRBV7-3
cdr3_aa: CASSPRLAGTDTQYF
cdr3_nt: TGTGCCAGCAGCCCTCGACTAGCTGGCACAGATACGCAGTATTTT

clone_size: -
j_call: TRBJ1-1
d_call: -
v_call: TRBV5-1
cdr3_aa: CASSLEGGTEAFF
cdr3_nt: TGCGCCAGCAGCTTGGAAGGGGGCACTGAAGCTTTCTTT

clone_size: few
j_call: TRBJ1-5
d_call: -
v_call: TRBV2
cdr3_aa: CASGSNLHQPQHF
cdr3_nt: TGTGCCAGCGGTAGTAACTTACATCAGCCCCAGCATTTT

clone_size: -
j_call: TRBJ1-5
d_call: -
v_call: TRBV28
cdr3_aa: CASSLPGTNQPQHF
cdr3_nt: TGTGCCAGCAGTTTGCCGGGGACTAATCAGCCCCAGCATTTT

clone_size: -
j_call: TRBJ1-5
d_call: TRBD1
v_call: TRBV4-1
cdr3_aa: CASSHSAGQGAGQPQHF
cdr3_nt: TGCGCCAGCAGCCATTCCGCGGGACAGGGGGCAGGACAGCCCCAGCATTTT